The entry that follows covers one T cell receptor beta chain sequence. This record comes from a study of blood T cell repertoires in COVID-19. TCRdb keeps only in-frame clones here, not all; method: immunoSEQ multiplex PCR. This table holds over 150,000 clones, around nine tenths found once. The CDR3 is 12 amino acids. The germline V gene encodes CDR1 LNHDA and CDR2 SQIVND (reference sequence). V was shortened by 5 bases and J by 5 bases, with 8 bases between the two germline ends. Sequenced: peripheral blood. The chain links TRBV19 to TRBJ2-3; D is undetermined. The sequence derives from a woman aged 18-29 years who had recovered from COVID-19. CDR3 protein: CASSPRVDTQYF. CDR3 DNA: TGTGCCAGTAGTCCTCGGGTAGATACGCAGTATTTT.